Following are 8 T cell receptor beta chains from one sample sequenced in a study of beta chain features in type 1 diabetes. Expressed TCRB transcripts were sequenced because the isolated RNA had all been reverse transcribed beforehand. Sequencing was performed with immunoSEQ multiplex PCR; in TCRdb, only in-frame clones are kept and a portion is missing. The sample records over 350,000 clones, about 15% being singletons. Sequenced: naive CD4+ T cells from blood. The receptors derive from a woman between 18 and 30 years old in good health.

V and J are TRBV5-1 and TRBJ2-2, with no clear D. The CDR3 loop spans 14 amino acids. Germline values: CDR1 SGHRS, CDR2 YFSETQ. The V end was cut by 2 bases, the J end by 2 bases, with 7 bases between. Written as DNA, the CDR3 is TGCGCCAGCAGCTTCTCCTATAACACCGGGGAGCTGTTTTTT. This codes for CASSFSYNTGELFF.

This rearrangement joins TRBV5-4 to TRBJ1-1, with TRBD1 matching 8 bases. Germline CDR1 SGHNT, CDR2 YYREEE (reference sequence). V shed 2 bases, J shed 0 bases, and the junction held 3 bases outside the gene matches. The CDR3 contains 15 residues. CDR3 DNA sequence: TGTGCCAGCAGCTTACAGGGGGTAATGAACACTGAAGCTTTCTTT. Translating gives CASSLQGVMNTEAFF.

This clone was seen a handful of times. The genes are TRBV4-3 and TRBJ1-1; TRBD1 matches at 10 bases. The CDR3 runs 16 residues. Looked up from germline, CDR1 is LGHNA and CDR2 is YSLEER. J lost 6 bases, V lost 1 base, and 8 bases had no gene match. CDR3 coding DNA: TGCGCCAGCAGCCAAGTTAACCCAGGACAGGGGGCTGAAGCTTTCTTT. Protein product: CASSQVNPGQGAEAFF.

This clone appeared a single time. The V gene is TRBV7-2, the J gene TRBJ1-1; tentative D call: TRBD1 (5 bases). From germline, CDR1 is SGHTA and CDR2 FQGNSA. Trimming left V 2 bases short and J 2 bases short, with 9 bases between. This CDR3 is 14 amino acids long. This chain's CDR3 is CASSLTRTNTEAFF. In DNA, the CDR3 is TGTGCCAGCAGCTTAACGAGGACAAACACTGAAGCTTTCTTT.

This clone was counted only a few times. The rearrangement links TRBV7-9 to TRBJ2-7; D perhaps matches TRBD1 (6 bases). The V gene lost 1 base and the J gene lost 4 bases, with 11 bases spanning the gap. Germline-derived CDR1 and CDR2 are SEHNR and FQNEAQ (reference sequence). This CDR3 region has 14 residues. The CDR3 DNA reads TGTGCCAGCAGCTTAGTACAGGGCAGGTACGAGCAGTACTTC. It codes for CASSLVQGRYEQYF.

The chain has TRBV30 and TRBJ2-1, with 12 bases matching TRBD2. Germline lookup yields CDR1 GTSNPN and CDR2 SVGIG (reference sequence). CDR3 length equals 20 residues. Trimming cost V 0 bases and J 0 bases; bases outside gene matches: 12. CDR3 DNA sequence: TGTGCCTGGAGTGTTATGTTTCGACTAGCGGGAGAGAGCTCCTACAATGAGCAGTTCTTC. This gives the protein CAWSVMFRLAGESSYNEQFF.

The V call is TRBV19, the J call TRBJ1-2, with 10 bases that match TRBD1. The CDR3 is made up of 15 amino acids. J lost 8 bases, V lost 2 bases, and 8 bases had no gene match. The germline gives CDR1 LNHDA, CDR2 SQIVND (reference sequence). The CDR3 loop is CASSIRRGQGEGYTF. CDR3 nucleotide sequence: TGTGCCAGTAGTATACGGAGAGGACAGGGGGAAGGCTACACCTTC.

The rearrangement joins TRBV5-1 to TRBJ2-7; D is uncertain. Germline V CDR1 and CDR2: SGHRS, YFSETQ. V lost 3 bases to trimming and J lost 2 bases, with 6 bases between them. CDR3 length: 12 residues. In nucleotides, the CDR3 is TGCGCCAGCAGCTCCGAGGCCTACGAGCAGTACTTC. This sequence encodes CASSSEAYEQYF.